The clone carrying this T cell receptor beta chain appeared many times. This sample was taken from a study of T-cell reconstitution after alpha-beta-depleted transplantation in children. CDR3 length: 17 residues. With 5 bases clipped from V and 0 bases from J, the junction kept 7 bases outside the gene matches. Germline CDR1 is SGHRS and CDR2 is YFSETQ. The authors prepared the TCRbeta library with unique molecular identifiers. MiXCR was run by TCRdb on the PCR reads, yielding one entry per CDR3 protein. The table lists 190,000 or so distinct CDR3 sequences, approximately 7% of them singletons. The TCR comes from a human donor who donated a stem cell graft to a child with Wiskott-Aldrich syndrome. The gene calls are TRBV5-1 and TRBJ2-6; 8 bases map to TRBD1. The sequences come from PBMCs from the stem cell graft donor, collected from the stem cell graft. CDR3 sequence: CASRPGQEISGANVLTF. The CDR3 DNA follows: TGCGCCAGCAGGCCGGGACAGGAGATCTCTGGGGCCAACGTCCTGACTTTC.